The sequence of this T cell receptor beta chain was determined in a study of cytomegalovirus exposure and HLA in healthy donors. Whole-study findings and limits: Per published reports, the classifier diagnosed cytomegalovirus status with high specificity and sensitivity.

A remark on this clone: The antigen remains undetermined.

The PCR contained 60 Vbeta and 13 Jbeta primers. Produced via immunoSEQ multiplex PCR; TCRdb's table is partial and in-frame only. This table holds approximately 110,000 clones, approximately 72% found once. The CDR3 totals 16 residues. Germline CDR1 is MNHNS and CDR2 is SASEGT. V shed 2 bases and J shed 8 bases, with 18 bases lying between them. The sample was PBMCs. The chain uses TRBV6-1 and TRBJ1-4, with D perhaps matching TRBD1 (5 bases). This receptor was identified in a man aged 25 to 40 in good health and CMV-seronegative. CDR3: CASSETPWTLREKLFF. CDR3 coding DNA: TGTGCCAGCAGTGAAACCCCCTGGACATTACGGGAAAAACTGTTTTTT.